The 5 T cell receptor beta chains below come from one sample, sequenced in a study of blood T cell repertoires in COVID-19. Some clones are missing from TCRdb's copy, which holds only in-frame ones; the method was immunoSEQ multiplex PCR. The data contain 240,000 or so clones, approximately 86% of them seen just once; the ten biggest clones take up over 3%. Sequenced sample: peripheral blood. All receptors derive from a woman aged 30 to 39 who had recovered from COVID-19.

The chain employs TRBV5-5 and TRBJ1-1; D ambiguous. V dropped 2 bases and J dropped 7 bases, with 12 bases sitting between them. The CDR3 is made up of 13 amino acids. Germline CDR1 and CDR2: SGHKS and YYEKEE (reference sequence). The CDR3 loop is CASSFPEELEAFF. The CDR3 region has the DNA TGTGCCAGCAGCTTCCCCGAAGAACTTGAAGCTTTCTTT.

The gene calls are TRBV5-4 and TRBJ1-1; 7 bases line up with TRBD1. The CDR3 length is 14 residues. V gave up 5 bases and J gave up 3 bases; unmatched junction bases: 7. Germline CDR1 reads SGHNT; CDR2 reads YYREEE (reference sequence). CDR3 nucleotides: TGTGCCAGCAGGACAGGGAGAGGGTACACTGAAGCTTTCTTT. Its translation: CASRTGRGYTEAFF.

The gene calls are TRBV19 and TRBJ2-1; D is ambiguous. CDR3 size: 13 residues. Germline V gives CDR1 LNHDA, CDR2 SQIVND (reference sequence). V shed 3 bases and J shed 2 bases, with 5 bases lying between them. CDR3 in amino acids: CASSILPYNEQFF. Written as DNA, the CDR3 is TGTGCCAGTAGTATCCTCCCCTACAATGAGCAGTTCTTC.

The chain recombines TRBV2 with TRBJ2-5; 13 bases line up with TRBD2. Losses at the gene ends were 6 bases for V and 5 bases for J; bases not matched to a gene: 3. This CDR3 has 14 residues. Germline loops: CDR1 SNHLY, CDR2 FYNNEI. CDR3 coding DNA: TGTGCCAGCAGAGTGGGACTAGCGGGGGAGACCCAGTACTTC. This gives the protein CASRVGLAGETQYF.

In DNA form, the CDR3 reads TGTGCCAGCAGTCGTTTCGAAGAGACCCAGTACTTC. Translated, it gives CASSRFEETQYF. V gene TRBV2 combines with J gene TRBJ2-5; D remains ambiguous. This CDR3 comprises 12 residues. Trimming removed 5 bases from V and 3 bases from J, with 7 bases in between. CDR1 and CDR2 from the germline V gene are SNHLY and FYNNEI.